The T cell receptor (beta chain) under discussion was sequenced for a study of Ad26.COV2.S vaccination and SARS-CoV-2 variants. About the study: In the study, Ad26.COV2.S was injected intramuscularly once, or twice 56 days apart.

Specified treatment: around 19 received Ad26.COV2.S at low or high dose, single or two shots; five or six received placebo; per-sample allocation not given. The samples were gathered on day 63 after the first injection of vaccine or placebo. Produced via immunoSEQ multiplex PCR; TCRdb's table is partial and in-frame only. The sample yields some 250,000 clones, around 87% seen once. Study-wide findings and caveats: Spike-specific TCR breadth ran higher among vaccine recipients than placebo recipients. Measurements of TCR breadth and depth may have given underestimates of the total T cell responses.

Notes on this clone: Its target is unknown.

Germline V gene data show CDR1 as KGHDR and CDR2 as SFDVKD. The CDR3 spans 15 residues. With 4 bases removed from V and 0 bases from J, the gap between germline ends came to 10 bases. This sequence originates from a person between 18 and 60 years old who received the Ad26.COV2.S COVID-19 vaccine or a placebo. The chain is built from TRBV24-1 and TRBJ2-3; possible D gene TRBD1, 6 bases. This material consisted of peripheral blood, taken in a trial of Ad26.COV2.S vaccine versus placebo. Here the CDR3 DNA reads TGTGCCACCAGTGACGGGACAATTAGCACAGATACGCAGTATTTT. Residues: CATSDGTISTDTQYF.